Listed below are T cell receptor beta chains from one sample, sequenced in a study of cytomegalovirus exposure and HLA in healthy donors. TCRdb's copy holds only in-frame clones and misses some; the assay was immunoSEQ multiplex PCR. The data show about 130,000 clones, 80% seen once. The sequencing input was PBMCs. These receptors were taken from a female donor in good health and CMV-seronegative. The CDR3 runs from the conserved cysteine through the conserved F or W.

J	V	CDR3
TRBJ2-3	TRBV7-3	CASSEGQGADTQYF
TRBJ2-3	TRBV4-1	CASSRAGTTDTQYF
TRBJ2-7	TRBV29-1	CSVAPGTAPTEQYF
TRBJ1-3	TRBV7-3	CASSFHRQSSGNTIYF
TRBJ2-7	TRBV28	CASRSGGSVYEQYF
TRBJ2-1	TRBV6-4	CASSDGGNKPYNEQFF
TRBJ2-1	TRBV6-4	CASSEETVSNEQFF
TRBJ2-1	TRBV7-9	CASSPWGGGANEQFF
TRBJ1-4	TRBV6-5	CASSYLTGTDEKLFF
TRBJ1-5	TRBV19	CASSLQGIQHF
TRBJ2-5	TRBV6-1	CASRRDRGGETQYF
TRBJ2-6	TRBV18	CASSPAAGLSGANVLTF
TRBJ1-1	TRBV25-1	CASSDRGGSVGTEAFF
TRBJ2-1	TRBV18	CASSPGTGAYNEQFF
TRBJ1-4	TRBV6-1	CATGRAAGEKLFF
TRBJ2-3	TRBV6-6	CASSYYQGADTQYF
TRBJ2-7	TRBV7-9	CASSLSQGYEQYF
TRBJ2-7	TRBV21-1	CASSNDPGQGPYEQYF
TRBJ1-3	TRBV19	CASSMGQGGSNTIYF
TRBJ1-1	TRBV6-5	CASQTTGGIAEAFF
TRBJ2-7	TRBV5-1	CASSILAGAIYEQYF
TRBJ1-2	TRBV6-5	CASSEGTGGFGYTF
TRBJ2-7	TRBV4-2	CASSQEIPGPSYEQYF
TRBJ2-3	TRBV27	CASSFLAGGADTQYF
TRBJ1-6	TRBV13	CASSPALSRSPLHF
-	TRBV6-5	CASSFYSDRDEQYF
TRBJ2-2	TRBV9	CASSVEGQGAPGELFF
TRBJ2-2	TRBV7-6	CASSSGGRSEGTGELFF
TRBJ1-6	TRBV5-1	CASSSGTVNNSPLHF
TRBJ1-1	TRBV20-1	CSARGPAEAFF
TRBJ1-5	TRBV4-1	CASSQVLTGNQPQHF
TRBJ1-1	TRBV7-3	CASSETANTEAFF
TRBJ1-1	TRBV4-2	CASSQIKGALAEAFF
TRBJ2-7	TRBV18	CASSPTDRTSETEQYF
TRBJ1-6	TRBV7-3	CASSLSRGGNSPLHF
TRBJ2-3	TRBV27	CASSYGRGLSTDTQYF
TRBJ1-3	TRBV10-2	CASAQVDSGNTIYF
TRBJ2-5	TRBV5-1	CASSLAGTGGAQYF
TRBJ2-2	TRBV11-1	CASSSTRRDTGELFF
TRBJ2-3	TRBV11-1	CASSPPGHYTDTQYF
TRBJ1-4	TRBV5-1	CASSFGYRGSTNEKLFF
TRBJ1-1	TRBV4-2	CASSQDPRQGRPRAFF
TRBJ2-1	TRBV11-2	CASSLGTSGRWEQFF
TRBJ2-7	TRBV11-3	CASSLGPGDEQYF
TRBJ1-2	TRBV6-1	CASRPTGGFGYTF
TRBJ1-1	TRBV6-5	CASSPSLGASTEAFF
TRBJ2-3	TRBV4-2	CASSLTSFADTQYF
TRBJ1-4	TRBV5-1	CASSIRTGYYEKLFF
-	TRBV21-1	CASSKDEYEQYF
TRBJ1-3	TRBV18	CASSPLQGNVAGDTIYF
TRBJ2-5	TRBV4-1	CASSPGLAGAGQETQYF
TRBJ2-7	TRBV5-1	CASSPGDRSYEQYF
TRBJ2-5	TRBV30	CAWSVQGASPLLETQYF
TRBJ2-3	TRBV7-9	CSSSLSTDTQYF
TRBJ2-2	TRBV7-9	CASSSNVIEGANTGELFF
TRBJ2-2	TRBV11-3	CASSPGTTGELFF
TRBJ1-5	TRBV7-2	CASSLVTGINQPQHF